Following are 22 T cell receptor beta chains from one sample sequenced in a study of technical replicates of blood from several donors. Using immunoSEQ multiplex PCR, the repertoire was profiled, and TCRdb retains in-frame clones only, with some absent. The repertoire holds around 100,000 clones, about 95% seen once, with almost 0.35% in the top ten. The sequenced sample was T cells isolated from PBMCs. Every receptor here comes from a human donor in good health.

This chain uses TRBV2 with TRBJ2-1, with D possibly TRBD2 on 6 matching bases. CDR1 and CDR2 from the germline V gene are SNHLY and FYNNEI. This CDR3 contains 15 residues. The ends were cut back, 6 bases at V and 8 bases at J, with 20 bases in the middle. The CDR3 DNA reads as TGTGCCAGCAGCCTGGCGGGCGGGATCGTGGATGAGCAGTTCTTC. This gives the protein CASSLAGGIVDEQFF.

This sequence joins TRBV27 and TRBJ2-7, with 7 bases that match TRBD1. The length of the CDR3 is 16 residues. V shed 5 bases and J 5 bases; nucleotides not matched to a gene: 15. Germline CDR1 reads MNHEY; CDR2 reads SMNVEV (reference sequence). The CDR3 sequence: CASSPTPKTGFDEQYF. CDR3 sequence (DNA): TGTGCCAGCAGTCCCACACCTAAGACAGGGTTCGACGAGCAGTACTTC.

The rearrangement links TRBV5-8 to TRBJ1-2, with D possibly being TRBD1 (6 bases). Per germline, CDR1 SGHTS and CDR2 YDEGEE. Trimming shortened V by 0 bases and J by 7 bases, and 13 bases separated the two germline ends. The CDR3 is made up of 14 amino acids. CDR3 bases: TGTGCCAGCAGCTTGGGACAGGTTAACGGTGGCTACACCTTC. Translated, it gives CASSLGQVNGGYTF.

CDR3 residues: CASSQDPSTGRIYGYTF. The CDR3 DNA is TGTGCCAGCAGCCAAGATCCCTCGACAGGGAGGATCTATGGCTACACCTTC. V usage is TRBV4-2 and J usage is TRBJ1-2, with 7 nucleotides matching TRBD1. The germline V gene has CDR1 LGHNA and CDR2 YNFKEQ. The CDR3 is 17 residues long. V lost 0 bases to trimming and J lost 4 bases; unmatched junction nucleotides: 11.

The V call is TRBV4-1, the J call TRBJ2-7; 9 nucleotides align to TRBD2. The V segment lost 1 base and the J segment 1 base; nucleotides outside the gene matches: 5. The CDR3 consists of 16 residues. CDR1 MGHRA and CDR2 YSYEKL come from the germline V gene. CDR3 residues: CASSQVASGTSYEQYF. CDR3 nucleotides: TGCGCCAGCAGCCAAGTAGCTAGCGGGACATCCTACGAGCAGTACTTC.

The chain joins TRBV2 to TRBJ1-1, with 9 bases fitting TRBD1. J lost 2 bases, V lost 3 bases, and 4 bases had no gene match. The CDR3 extends over 15 amino acids. Germline CDR1 reads SNHLY; CDR2 reads FYNNEI. The CDR3 spells CASSDEGQGNTEAFF. The CDR3 nucleotides are TGTGCCAGCAGTGACGAGGGACAGGGAAACACTGAAGCTTTCTTT.

The rearrangement joins TRBV14 to TRBJ2-7; possibly TRBD1 for D (6 bases). The ends were cut back, 8 bases at V and 5 bases at J, with 19 bases in the middle. The CDR3 sequence is 14 residues long. Germline V CDR1 and CDR2: SGHDN, FVKESK. CDR3 sequence (DNA): TGTGCCAGCCACAAAGGGGACATTTGGCACGAGCAGTACTTC. This codes for CASHKGDIWHEQYF.

The gene calls are TRBV19 and TRBJ2-3, with 14 bases fitting TRBD2. CDR1 and CDR2 (germline): LNHDA, SQIVND (reference sequence). This CDR3 region has 19 residues. Trimming took 3 bases from V and 0 from J; bases not matched to a gene: 8. The CDR3 region has the DNA TGTGCCAGTAGTATCGCCGGGACTAGCGGGGGCTCTAGCACAGATACGCAGTATTTT. Encoded protein: CASSIAGTSGGSSTDTQYF.

This clone has a single count. The rearrangement uses TRBV9 and TRBJ2-2, with D possibly matching TRBD2 (5 bases). V dropped 2 bases and J dropped 0 bases, with 8 bases sitting between them. The CDR3 has 15 residues. Germline V lookup: CDR1 SGDLS, CDR2 YYNGEE. The DNA of the CDR3 is TGTGCCAGCAGCGTCAGCGGTTCGAACACCGGGGAGCTGTTTTTT. It yields the protein CASSVSGSNTGELFF.

This chain connects TRBV27 to TRBJ2-7, with 11 bases fitting TRBD2. The CDR3 is 16 amino acids. The V gene's germline CDR1 is MNHEY and CDR2 SMNVEV (reference sequence). J lost 1 base, V lost 7 bases, and 9 bases had no gene match. The CDR3 sequence: CASTQRTSGLSYEQYF. CDR3 in DNA: TGTGCCAGCACACAACGGACTAGCGGGCTGTCCTACGAGCAGTACTTC.

V gene TRBV4-2 combines with J gene TRBJ2-2, with 10 bases identical to TRBD2. The CDR3 extends over 17 amino acids. V dropped 0 bases and J dropped 5; count of bases not matched to a gene: 6. Germline CDR1 reads LGHNA; CDR2 reads YNFKEQ. DNA of the CDR3: TGTGCCAGCAGCCAAGATACAAGCGGGAGGGAGACCGGGGAGCTGTTTTTT. Translated, it gives CASSQDTSGRETGELFF.

The chain uses TRBV4-1 and TRBJ2-3, with 11 positions matching TRBD2. This CDR3 contains 17 residues. Germline CDR1 is MGHRA and CDR2 is YSYEKL. V lost 0 bases to trimming and J lost 4 bases; unmatched junction nucleotides: 6. The CDR3 spells CASSQDPLAGESDTQYF. For the CDR3, the DNA is TGCGCCAGCAGCCAAGATCCACTAGCGGGAGAATCAGATACGCAGTATTTT.

The CDR3 loop reads CASNGYNEQFF. The CDR3 DNA sequence: TGTGCCAGCAACGGTTACAATGAGCAGTTCTTC. The chain uses TRBV27 and TRBJ2-1; unclear D gene. Per the germline V gene, CDR1 is MNHEY and CDR2 is SMNVEV (reference sequence). The CDR3 length is 11 residues. V was cut by 7 bases and J by 4 bases, with 5 bases left in between.

V is TRBV10-3 and J is TRBJ1-1; perhaps TRBD1 as D (5 bases). In germline, CDR1 is ENHRY, CDR2 SYGVKD. CDR3 length equals 15 residues. V lost 3 bases and J 2 bases, leaving 13 bases between the germline ends. CDR3 amino acids: CAISDGREENTEAFF. The DNA of the CDR3 is TGTGCCATCAGTGACGGCAGGGAGGAAAACACTGAAGCTTTCTTT.

J is TRBJ1-1 and V is TRBV28; maybe TRBD1 (5 bases). Germline V CDR1 and CDR2: MDHEN, SYDVKM. This CDR3 region has 15 residues. The V end lost 6 bases, the J end lost 1 base, and 15 bases lay between the germline ends. The chain's CDR3 is CASSPPRGTNTEAFF. Written as DNA, the CDR3 is TGTGCCAGCAGCCCACCTCGGGGGACGAACACTGAAGCTTTCTTT.

V is TRBV4-2 and J is TRBJ2-1; D ambiguous. This CDR3 comprises 13 residues. Deletions cut 1 base from V and 5 bases from J, with 6 bases between. CDR1 LGHNA and CDR2 YNFKEQ come from the germline V gene. The CDR3 is CASSQVFDNEQFF. CDR3 coding DNA: TGTGCCAGCAGCCAAGTGTTCGACAATGAGCAGTTCTTC.

The V gene is TRBV19, the J gene TRBJ2-1; 11 bases agree with TRBD2. Germline V gene sequence: CDR1 LNHDA, CDR2 SQIVND (reference sequence). The V and J ends lost 5 bases and 8 bases, in that order; junction bases with no gene match: 14. The CDR3 covers 17 residues. The CDR3 DNA is TGTGCCAGTAGTTTTATAGTAGCGGGAGGGCCCCCCGATGAGCAGTTCTTC. Its translation is CASSFIVAGGPPDEQFF.

The J gene is TRBJ2-2, the V gene TRBV6-6; 9 bases agree with TRBD2. This CDR3 has 15 residues. V was clipped by 3 bases and J by 6 bases; unmatched bases: 5. Germline V lookup: CDR1 MNHNY, CDR2 SVGAGI (reference sequence). CDR3 protein: CASSYLAGVAGELFF. CDR3 coding DNA: TGTGCCAGCAGTTATTTAGCGGGAGTGGCCGGGGAGCTGTTTTTT.

The chain couples TRBV2 to TRBJ2-1; 14 bases align to TRBD2. Germline loops: CDR1 SNHLY, CDR2 FYNNEI. The CDR3 is 14 residues long. The junction had 7 bases not matched to a gene; V was cut back by 4 bases and J by 14 bases. CDR3 residues: CASSAIPGLAGEFF. The CDR3 region has the DNA TGTGCCAGCAGTGCTATACCGGGACTAGCGGGAGAGTTCTTC.

This chain uses TRBV4-2 with TRBJ2-2; D may be TRBD1 (5 bases). This CDR3 comprises 14 residues. V was trimmed by 4 bases and J by 6 bases, leaving 12 bases between them. Germline V gives CDR1 LGHNA, CDR2 YNFKEQ. The CDR3 protein is CASSLGHPPGELFF. The CDR3 coding sequence is TGTGCCAGCAGCCTAGGACACCCCCCCGGGGAGCTGTTTTTT.

The V gene is TRBV7-9, the J gene TRBJ2-5; 12 nucleotides line up with TRBD2. Germline V CDR1 and CDR2: SEHNR, FQNEAQ (reference sequence). The CDR3 is 12 amino acids. J lost 9 bases, V lost 8 bases, and 4 bases had no gene match. CDR3 region: CASWLAGGSQYF. CDR3 nucleotides: TGTGCCAGCTGGCTAGCGGGAGGGTCCCAGTACTTC.

The chain combines TRBV19 with TRBJ1-2, with a tentative D call TRBD1 (5 bases). Trimming shortened V by 3 bases and J by 4 bases, and 12 bases separated the two germline ends. Germline V lookup: CDR1 LNHDA, CDR2 SQIVND (reference sequence). The CDR3 totals 14 residues. Here the CDR3 reads CASSMTERGYGYTF. The CDR3 nucleotides are TGTGCCAGTAGTATGACAGAGCGCGGCTATGGCTACACCTTC.